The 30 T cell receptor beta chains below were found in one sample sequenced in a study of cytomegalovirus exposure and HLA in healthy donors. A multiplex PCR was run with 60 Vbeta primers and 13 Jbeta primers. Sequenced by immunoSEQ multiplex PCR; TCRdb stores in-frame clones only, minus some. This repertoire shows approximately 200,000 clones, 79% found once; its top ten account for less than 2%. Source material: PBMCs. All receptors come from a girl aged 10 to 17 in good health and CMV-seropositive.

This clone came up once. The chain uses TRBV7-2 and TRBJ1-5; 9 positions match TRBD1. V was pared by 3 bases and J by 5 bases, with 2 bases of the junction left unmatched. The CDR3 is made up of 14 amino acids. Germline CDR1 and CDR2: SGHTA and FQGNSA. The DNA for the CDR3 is TGTGCCAGCAGCTTGCGACAGGGGGATCAGCCCCAGCATTTT. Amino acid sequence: CASSLRQGDQPQHF.

CDR3 sequence reads: CASSQEGANTEAFF. CDR3 coding DNA: TGCGCCAGCAGCCAAGAGGGGGCGAACACTGAAGCTTTCTTT. The J gene is TRBJ1-1, the V gene TRBV4-3; tentative D call: TRBD1 (6 bases). Trimming took 0 bases from V and 1 from J, leaving 6 bases between them. The CDR3 has 14 residues. Germline loops: CDR1 LGHNA, CDR2 YSLEER.

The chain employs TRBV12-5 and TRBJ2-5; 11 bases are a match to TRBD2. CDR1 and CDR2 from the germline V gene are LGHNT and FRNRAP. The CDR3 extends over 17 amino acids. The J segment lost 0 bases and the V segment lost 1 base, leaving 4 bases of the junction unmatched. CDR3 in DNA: TGTGCTAGTGGTTTGGGTAGCGGGGGGGCCTACCAAGAGACCCAGTACTTC. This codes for CASGLGSGGAYQETQYF.

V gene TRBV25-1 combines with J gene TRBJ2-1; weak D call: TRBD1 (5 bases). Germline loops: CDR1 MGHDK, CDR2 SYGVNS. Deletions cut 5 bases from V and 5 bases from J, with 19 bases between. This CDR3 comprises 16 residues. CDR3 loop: CASSRLSDTRDNEQFF. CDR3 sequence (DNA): TGTGCCAGCAGTCGCCTTTCGGACACACGAGACAATGAGCAGTTCTTC.

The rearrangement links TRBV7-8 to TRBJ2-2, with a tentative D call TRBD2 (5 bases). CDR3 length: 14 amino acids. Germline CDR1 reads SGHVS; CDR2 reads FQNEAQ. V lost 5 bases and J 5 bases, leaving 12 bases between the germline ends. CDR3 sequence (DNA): TGTGCCAGCAGCGTAGGAGGAGGAACCGGGGAGCTGTTTTTT. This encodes CASSVGGGTGELFF.

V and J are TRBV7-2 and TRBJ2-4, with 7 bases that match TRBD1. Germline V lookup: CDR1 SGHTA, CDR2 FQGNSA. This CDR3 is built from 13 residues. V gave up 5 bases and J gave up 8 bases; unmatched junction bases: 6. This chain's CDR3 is CASSPDRVDIQYF. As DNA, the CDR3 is TGTGCCAGCAGCCCCGACAGGGTAGACATTCAGTACTTC.

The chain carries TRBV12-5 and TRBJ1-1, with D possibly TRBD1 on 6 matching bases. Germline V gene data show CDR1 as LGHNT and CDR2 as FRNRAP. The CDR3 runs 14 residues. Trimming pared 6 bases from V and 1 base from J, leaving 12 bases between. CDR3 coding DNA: TGTGCTAGTGGACCCACGACAGGGAACACTGAAGCTTTCTTT. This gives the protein CASGPTTGNTEAFF.

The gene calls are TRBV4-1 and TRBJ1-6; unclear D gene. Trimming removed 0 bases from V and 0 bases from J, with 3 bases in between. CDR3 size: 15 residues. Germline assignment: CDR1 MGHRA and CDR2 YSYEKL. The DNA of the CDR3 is TGCGCCAGCAGCCAAGAGAGCTCCTATAATTCACCCCTCCACTTT. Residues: CASSQESSYNSPLHF.

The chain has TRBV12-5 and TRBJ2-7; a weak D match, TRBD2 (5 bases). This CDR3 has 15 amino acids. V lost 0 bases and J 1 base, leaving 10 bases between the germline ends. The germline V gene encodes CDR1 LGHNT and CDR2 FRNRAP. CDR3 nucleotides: TGTGCTAGTGGTTTGGTAGGAGGAAGATCCTACGAGCAGTACTTC. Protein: CASGLVGGRSYEQYF.

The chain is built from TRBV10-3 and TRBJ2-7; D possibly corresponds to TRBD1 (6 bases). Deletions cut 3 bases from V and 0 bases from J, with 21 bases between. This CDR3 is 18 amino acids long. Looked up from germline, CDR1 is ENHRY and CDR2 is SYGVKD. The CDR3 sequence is CAISEQGWGMKSSYEQYF. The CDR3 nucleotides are TGTGCCATCAGTGAACAGGGCTGGGGGATGAAATCCTCCTACGAGCAGTACTTC.

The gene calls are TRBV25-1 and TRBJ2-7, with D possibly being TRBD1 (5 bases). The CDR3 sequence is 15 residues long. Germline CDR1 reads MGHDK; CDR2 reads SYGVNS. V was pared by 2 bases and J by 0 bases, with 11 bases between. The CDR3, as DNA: TGTGCCAGCAGTGAACGGAAGGACAACTCCTACGAGCAGTACTTC. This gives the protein CASSERKDNSYEQYF.

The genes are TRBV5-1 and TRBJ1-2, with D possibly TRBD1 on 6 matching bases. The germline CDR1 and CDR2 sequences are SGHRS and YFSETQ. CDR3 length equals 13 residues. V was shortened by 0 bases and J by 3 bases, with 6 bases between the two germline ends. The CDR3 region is CASSLDRDYGYTF. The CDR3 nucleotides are TGCGCCAGCAGCTTGGACAGGGACTATGGCTACACCTTC.

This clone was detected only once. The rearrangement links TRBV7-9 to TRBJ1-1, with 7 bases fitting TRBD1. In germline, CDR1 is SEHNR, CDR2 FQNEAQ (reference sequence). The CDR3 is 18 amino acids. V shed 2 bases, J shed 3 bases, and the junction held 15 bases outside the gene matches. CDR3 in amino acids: CASSLRPTGRGFHTEAFF. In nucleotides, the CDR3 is TGTGCCAGCAGCTTAAGACCGACAGGGAGAGGTTTTCACACTGAAGCTTTCTTT. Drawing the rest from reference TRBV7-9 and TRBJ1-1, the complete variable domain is DTGVSQNPRHKITKRGQNVTFRCDPISEHNRLYWYRQTLGQGPEFLTYFQNEAQLEKSRLLSDRFSAERPKGSFSTLEIQRTEQGDSAMYLCASSLRPTGRGFHTEAFFGQGTRLTVV.

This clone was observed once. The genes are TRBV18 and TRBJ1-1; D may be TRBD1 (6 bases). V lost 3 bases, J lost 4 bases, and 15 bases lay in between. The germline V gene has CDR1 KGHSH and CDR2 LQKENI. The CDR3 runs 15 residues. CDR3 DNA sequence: TGTGCCAGCTCACCGCAAGGACAGTTACCCACTGAAGCTTTCTTT. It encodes CASSPQGQLPTEAFF.

CDR3 in amino acids: CASSINGGARDEQFF. The CDR3 region has the DNA TGTGCCAGTAGTATCAACGGGGGGGCTCGCGATGAGCAGTTCTTC. J is TRBJ2-1 and V is TRBV19; 8 nucleotides match TRBD2. Germline CDR1 and CDR2: LNHDA and SQIVND (reference sequence). The CDR3 length is 15 residues. V lost 3 bases to trimming and J lost 8 bases; unmatched junction nucleotides: 9.

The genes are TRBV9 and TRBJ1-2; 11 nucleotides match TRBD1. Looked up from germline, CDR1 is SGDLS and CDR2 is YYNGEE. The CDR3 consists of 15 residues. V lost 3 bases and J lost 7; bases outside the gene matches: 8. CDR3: CASSEADRGLGGYTF. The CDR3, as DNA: TGTGCCAGCAGCGAAGCGGACAGGGGGCTTGGTGGCTACACCTTC. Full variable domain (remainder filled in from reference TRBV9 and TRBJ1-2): DSGVTQTPKHLITATGQRVTLRCSPRSGDLSVYWYQQSLDQGLQFLIQYYNGEERAKGNILERFSAQQFPDLHSELNLSSLELGDSALYFCASSEADRGLGGYTFGSGTRLTVV.

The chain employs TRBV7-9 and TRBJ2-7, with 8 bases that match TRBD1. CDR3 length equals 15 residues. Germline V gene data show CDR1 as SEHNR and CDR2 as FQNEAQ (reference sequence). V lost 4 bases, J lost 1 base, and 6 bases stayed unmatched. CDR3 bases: TGTGCCAGCAGCTCCACCGGGACAGGTTCCTACGAGCAGTACTTC. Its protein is CASSSTGTGSYEQYF.

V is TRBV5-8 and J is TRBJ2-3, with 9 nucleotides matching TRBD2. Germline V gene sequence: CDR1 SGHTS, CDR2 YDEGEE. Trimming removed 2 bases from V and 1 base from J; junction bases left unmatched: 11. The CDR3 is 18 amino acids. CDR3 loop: CASSFSSGGARGTDTQYF. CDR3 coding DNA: TGTGCCAGCAGCTTTAGTAGCGGGGGTGCCCGGGGCACAGATACGCAGTATTTT.

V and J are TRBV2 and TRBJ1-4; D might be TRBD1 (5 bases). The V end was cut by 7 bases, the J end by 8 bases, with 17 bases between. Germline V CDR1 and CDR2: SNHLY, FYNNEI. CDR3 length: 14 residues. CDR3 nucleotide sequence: TGTGCCAGCAAGCAACAGGCGGCATACGAAAAACTGTTTTTT. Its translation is CASKQQAAYEKLFF.

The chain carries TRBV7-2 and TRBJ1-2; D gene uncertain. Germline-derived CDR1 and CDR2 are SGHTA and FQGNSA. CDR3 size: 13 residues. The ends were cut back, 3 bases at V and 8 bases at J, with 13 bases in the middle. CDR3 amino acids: CASSFLTAGGYTF. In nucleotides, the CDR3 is TGTGCCAGCAGCTTTCTCACGGCGGGGGGCTACACCTTC.

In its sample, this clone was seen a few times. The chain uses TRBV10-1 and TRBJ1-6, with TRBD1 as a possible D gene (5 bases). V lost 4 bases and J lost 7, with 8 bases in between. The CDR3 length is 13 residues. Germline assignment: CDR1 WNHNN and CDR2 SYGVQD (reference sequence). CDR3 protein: CASSAEGNSPLHF. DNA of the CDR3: TGCGCCAGCAGTGCGGAGGGGAATTCACCCCTCCACTTT.

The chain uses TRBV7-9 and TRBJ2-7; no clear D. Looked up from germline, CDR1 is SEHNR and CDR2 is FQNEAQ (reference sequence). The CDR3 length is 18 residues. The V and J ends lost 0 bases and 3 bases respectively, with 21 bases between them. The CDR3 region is CASSLAGGGTNRFYEQYF. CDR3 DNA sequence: TGTGCCAGCAGCTTAGCAGGCGGTGGAACCAACCGATTCTACGAGCAGTACTTC.

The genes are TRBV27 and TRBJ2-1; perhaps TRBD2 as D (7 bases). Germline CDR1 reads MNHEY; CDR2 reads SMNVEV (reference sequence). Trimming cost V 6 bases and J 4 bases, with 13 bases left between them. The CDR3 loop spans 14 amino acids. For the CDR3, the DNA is TGTGCCAGCAGACAGGGCGGGGGATACAATGAGCAGTTCTTC. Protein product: CASRQGGGYNEQFF.

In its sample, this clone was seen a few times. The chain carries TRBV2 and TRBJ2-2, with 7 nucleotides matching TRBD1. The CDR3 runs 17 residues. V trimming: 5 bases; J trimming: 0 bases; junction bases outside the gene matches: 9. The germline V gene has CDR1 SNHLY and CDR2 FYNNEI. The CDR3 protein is CASSPLPGQTNTGELFF. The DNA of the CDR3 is TGTGCCAGCAGTCCGCTTCCGGGACAGACGAACACCGGGGAGCTGTTTTTT. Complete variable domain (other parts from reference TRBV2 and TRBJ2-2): EPEVTQTPSHQVTQMGQEVILRCVPISNHLYFYWYRQILGQKVEFLVSFYNNEISEKSEIFDDQFSVERPDGSNFTLKIRSTKLEDSAMYFCASSPLPGQTNTGELFFGEGSRLTVL.

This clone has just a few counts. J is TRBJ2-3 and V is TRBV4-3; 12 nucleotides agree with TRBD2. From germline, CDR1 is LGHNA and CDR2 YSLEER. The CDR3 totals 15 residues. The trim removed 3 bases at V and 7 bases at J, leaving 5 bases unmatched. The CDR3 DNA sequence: TGCGCCAGCAGCCAGCTAGCGGGGGGGCGATATACGCAGTATTTT. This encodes CASSQLAGGRYTQYF.

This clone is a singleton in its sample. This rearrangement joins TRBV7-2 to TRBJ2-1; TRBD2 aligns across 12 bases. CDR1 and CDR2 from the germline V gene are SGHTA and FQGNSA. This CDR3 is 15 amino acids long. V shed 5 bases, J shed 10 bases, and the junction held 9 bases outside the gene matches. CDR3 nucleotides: TGTGCCAGCAGCCTGCAGACTAGCGGGGGCGGCGAGCAGTTCTTC. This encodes CASSLQTSGGGEQFF.

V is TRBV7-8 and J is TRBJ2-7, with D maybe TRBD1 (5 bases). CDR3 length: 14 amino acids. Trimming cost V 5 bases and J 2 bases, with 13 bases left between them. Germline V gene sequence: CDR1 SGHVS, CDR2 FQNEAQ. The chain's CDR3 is CASSRVGHTYEQYF. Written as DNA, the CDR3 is TGTGCCAGCAGCCGGGTGGGGCACACCTACGAGCAGTACTTC.

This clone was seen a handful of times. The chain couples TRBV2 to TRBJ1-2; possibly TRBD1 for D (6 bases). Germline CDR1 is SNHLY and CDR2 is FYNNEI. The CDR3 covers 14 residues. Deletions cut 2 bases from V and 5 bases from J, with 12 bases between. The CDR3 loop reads CASSEQGPKYGYTF. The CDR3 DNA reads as TGTGCCAGCAGTGAACAGGGGCCGAAGTATGGCTACACCTTC. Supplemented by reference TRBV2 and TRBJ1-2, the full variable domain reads EPEVTQTPSHQVTQMGQEVILRCVPISNHLYFYWYRQILGQKVEFLVSFYNNEISEKSEIFDDQFSVERPDGSNFTLKIRSTKLEDSAMYFCASSEQGPKYGYTFGSGTRLTVV.

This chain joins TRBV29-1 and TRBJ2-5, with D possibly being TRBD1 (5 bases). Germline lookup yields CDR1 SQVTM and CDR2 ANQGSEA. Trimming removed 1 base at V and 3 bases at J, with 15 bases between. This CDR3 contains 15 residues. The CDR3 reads CSVEGLGTGEETQYF. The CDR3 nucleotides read TGCAGCGTTGAAGGCCTCGGTACAGGTGAAGAGACCCAGTACTTC.

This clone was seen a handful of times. The DNA of the CDR3 is TGTGCCAGCAGCTTGGTGATGGGCAACGAGCAGTACTTC. Amino acids: CASSLVMGNEQYF. The J gene is TRBJ2-5, the V gene TRBV5-4; D uncertain. The J call may be wrong; the DNA end is better matched by TRBJ2-7. CDR1 is SGHNT and CDR2 is YYREEE in the germline V gene (reference sequence). The CDR3 length is 13 residues.